Below, 18 T cell receptor beta chains from the same sample are listed, as sequenced in a study of beta chain features in type 1 diabetes. The study reverse transcribed the entire isolated RNA, so it sequenced expressed TCRB transcripts. Only in-frame clones appear in the TCRdb table, and some are missing; sequencing was by immunoSEQ multiplex PCR. Of 400,000 to 500,000 clones listed, about 15% were seen once; the top ten hold around 0.039%. Sequenced material: naive CD4+ T cells from blood. Receptors originate from a man younger than 40 in good health.

J is TRBJ1-1 and V is TRBV4-3; D is uncertain. The CDR3 length is 14 residues. Germline-derived CDR1 and CDR2 are LGHNA and YSLEER. Trimming stripped 0 bases from V and 0 bases from J, with 5 bases between. CDR3 sequence reads: CASSQDALNTEAFF. The CDR3 region has the DNA TGCGCCAGCAGCCAAGATGCCCTGAACACTGAAGCTTTCTTT.

V is TRBV5-1 and J is TRBJ2-2; D is possibly TRBD1 (6 bases). CDR3 size: 15 residues. The germline V gene encodes CDR1 SGHRS and CDR2 YFSETQ. The V gene lost 4 bases and the J gene lost 4 bases, with 14 bases spanning the gap. CDR3 DNA: TGCGCCAGCAGCGCAACAGGGATAAGCACCGGGGAGCTGTTTTTT. It translates to CASSATGISTGELFF.

This clone was detected a few times. At the DNA level, this CDR3 is encoded by other sequences in the same sample as well. The chain is built from TRBV20-1 and TRBJ2-3, with D possibly called TRBD1 or TRBD2 (5 bases each). The CDR3 length is 10 residues. CDR1 is DFQATT and CDR2 is SNEGSKA in the germline V gene (reference sequence). Trimming removed 6 bases at V and 5 bases at J, with 6 bases between. CDR3 residues: CSARGDTQYF. The CDR3 DNA sequence: TGCAGTGCGAGGGGAGATACGCAGTATTTT.

A few counts support this clone. CDR3: CAWSLDRGYTEAFF. For the CDR3, the DNA is TGTGCCTGGAGTCTCGACAGGGGGTACACTGAAGCTTTCTTT. The rearrangement joins TRBV30 to TRBJ1-1; 9 bases agree with TRBD1. The V and J ends lost 2 bases and 3 bases, in that order; junction bases with no gene match: 4. The germline V gene has CDR1 GTSNPN and CDR2 SVGIG (reference sequence). This CDR3 has 14 residues.

This rearrangement joins TRBV30 to TRBJ1-1, with D perhaps TRBD1 (6 bases). Trimming pared 3 bases from V and 5 bases from J, leaving 19 bases between. This CDR3 contains 15 residues. CDR1 and CDR2 from the germline V gene are GTSNPN and SVGIG (reference sequence). CDR3: CAWREQGIVGTEAFF. The CDR3 DNA sequence: TGTGCCTGGAGGGAACAGGGTATAGTTGGTACTGAAGCTTTCTTT.

This clone was seen only a few times. This chain connects TRBV19 to TRBJ2-7; 8 bases fit TRBD1. CDR3 length equals 12 residues. Germline V gene lookup returns CDR1 LNHDA and CDR2 SQIVND (reference sequence). Trimming cost V 10 bases and J 3 bases; bases outside gene matches: 5. CDR3: CATGQGLYEQYF. CDR3 nucleotide sequence: TGTGCCACCGGACAGGGTCTCTACGAGCAGTACTTC.

This clone came up a few times. The chain links TRBV13 to TRBJ2-1, with D perhaps TRBD2 (5 bases). CDR3 length: 14 amino acids. Germline V gene data show CDR1 as PRHDT and CDR2 as FYEKMQ (reference sequence). Between the trimmed V and J ends, which lost 3 bases and 9 bases, there was a span of 15 bases. The CDR3 nucleotides read TGTGCCAGCAGCTTCCGTACAAGCGGATCTGAGCAGTTCTTC. The encoded protein is CASSFRTSGSEQFF.

This clone was detected only a few times. The chain has TRBV29-1 and TRBJ1-3, with no clear D. Trimming left V 8 bases short and J 0 bases short, with 11 bases between. The CDR3 totals 13 residues. The germline CDR1 and CDR2 sequences are SQVTM and ANQGSEA. The CDR3, as DNA: TGCAGCTTTGCGGCCGGCTCTGGAAACACCATATATTTT. Translated: CSFAAGSGNTIYF.

This clone was detected only a few times. The chain recombines TRBV5-4 with TRBJ2-5, with D perhaps TRBD1 (5 bases). Germline V gene lookup returns CDR1 SGHNT and CDR2 YYREEE (reference sequence). Trimming took 2 bases from V and 6 from J, leaving 14 bases between them. The CDR3 contains 14 residues. CDR3 sequence (DNA): TGTGCCAGCAGCTTCGGCCCAGGGTTTAAGACCCAGTACTTC. Translating gives CASSFGPGFKTQYF.

This clone appeared a few times. The chain is built from TRBV30 and TRBJ2-4; TRBD2 matches 8 bases. V was pared by 2 bases and J by 0 bases, with 12 bases of the junction left unmatched. The CDR3 contains 18 residues. Germline V gene lookup returns CDR1 GTSNPN and CDR2 SVGIG (reference sequence). CDR3 nucleotides: TGTGCCTGGAGTCGGACTAGCTCACCTACTTTAGCCAAAAACATTCAGTACTTC. Translated: CAWSRTSSPTLAKNIQYF.

The table lists this clone with a few counts. Other DNA sequences in this sample translate to the same CDR3. The chain employs TRBV9 and TRBJ2-1, with 7 bases identical to TRBD2. V lost 0 bases to trimming and J lost 1 base; unmatched junction nucleotides: 1. Per the germline V gene, CDR1 is SGDLS and CDR2 is YYNGEE. This CDR3 is built from 15 residues. CDR3 sequence reads: CASSVVGGSYNEQFF. DNA for the CDR3: TGTGCCAGCAGCGTAGTCGGGGGGTCCTACAATGAGCAGTTCTTC. Full variable domain (rest looked up from reference TRBV9 and TRBJ2-1): DSGVTQTPKHLITATGQRVTLRCSPRSGDLSVYWYQQSLDQGLQFLIQYYNGEERAKGNILERFSAQQFPDLHSELNLSSLELGDSALYFCASSVVGGSYNEQFFGPGTRLTVL.

This clone was detected a few times. The DNA of the CDR3 is TGTGCCAGCACCTTGGGACAGGGAGGTGGCTACACCTTC. As protein: CASTLGQGGGYTF. The V gene is TRBV25-1, the J gene TRBJ1-2; 9 positions agree with TRBD1. The length of the CDR3 is 13 residues. V lost 7 bases and J lost 7; bases outside the gene matches: 7. Germline CDR1 MGHDK, CDR2 SYGVNS.

This clone was seen a few times. The CDR3 nucleotides read TGTGCCAGCAGCTATGCCCCCCAAGGGAGCAAAGAGACCCAGTACTTC. This sequence encodes CASSYAPQGSKETQYF. The chain uses TRBV7-9 and TRBJ2-5; tentative D call: TRBD2 (5 bases). The V end lost 4 bases, the J end lost 3 bases, and 18 bases lay between the germline ends. CDR1 and CDR2 (germline): SEHNR, FQNEAQ (reference sequence). This CDR3 is built from 16 residues.

The chain combines TRBV25-1 with TRBJ1-5; 7 bases map to TRBD1. V was pared by 2 bases and J by 0 bases, with 7 bases of the junction left unmatched. The germline CDR1 and CDR2 sequences are MGHDK and SYGVNS. The CDR3 is 17 amino acids. The chain's CDR3 is CASSEIGWDSSNQPQHF. The CDR3 nucleotides are TGTGCCAGCAGTGAAATCGGTTGGGACAGTAGCAATCAGCCCCAGCATTTT.

This chain connects TRBV28 to TRBJ2-3, with 11 nucleotides matching TRBD2. CDR3 length equals 16 residues. CDR1 and CDR2 from the germline V gene are MDHEN and SYDVKM. J gave up 5 bases and V 5 bases, and 9 bases lay outside the gene matches. The CDR3 reads CASSPWLAGGRDTQYF. The CDR3 DNA follows: TGTGCCAGCAGTCCGTGGCTAGCGGGAGGTAGAGATACGCAGTATTTT.

This clone was counted only a few times. The genes are TRBV4-1 and TRBJ2-7; perhaps TRBD2 as D (5 bases). Germline CDR1 is MGHRA and CDR2 is YSYEKL. Trimming left V 6 bases short and J 1 base short, with 16 bases between. The CDR3 has 15 amino acids. CDR3 in amino acids: CASRLLGGRSYEQYF. The CDR3 DNA reads TGCGCCAGCAGGCTTCTGGGCGGGCGATCCTACGAGCAGTACTTC.

V usage is TRBV7-2 and J usage is TRBJ2-5; 10 nucleotides match TRBD2. The CDR3 spans 18 residues. Trimming took 1 base from V and 0 from J; bases not matched to a gene: 8. Germline V gene lookup returns CDR1 SGHTA and CDR2 FQGNSA. The CDR3: CASSLEKREGRYQETQYF. The CDR3 DNA follows: TGTGCCAGCAGCTTAGAAAAGCGGGAGGGGAGGTACCAAGAGACCCAGTACTTC.

This clone came up a few times. V is TRBV6-5 and J is TRBJ1-2; D is uncertain. This CDR3 comprises 13 residues. From germline, CDR1 is MNHEY and CDR2 SVGAGI. The ends were cut back, 5 bases at V and 3 bases at J, with 10 bases in the middle. CDR3: CASSRGRHYGYTF. The CDR3 bases are TGTGCCAGCAGTAGAGGCAGGCACTATGGCTACACCTTC.